Sequencing of this T cell receptor (beta chain) was carried out in a study of blood T cell repertoires in COVID-19. Study summary: Samples came from the United States, Italy and Spain, spanning acute and convalescent COVID-19. In each case, the material was cDNA or gDNA derived from T cells, B-cell-depleted T cells, or PBMCs.

In the original workflow: Nucleated cell counts were estimated from reference gene primer amplification. Data came from immunoSEQ multiplex PCR; TCRdb stores just in-frame clones and leaves some out. V, J and clone size derive from that table, while D and trimming were established from the DNA sequence. This table holds tens of thousands of clones, approximately 80% found once. V lost 8 bases to trimming and J lost 2 bases, with 15 bases between them. Germline V gives CDR1 LNHDA, CDR2 SQIVND (reference sequence). The CDR3 length is 14 residues. The J gene is TRBJ1-1, the V gene TRBV19; no reliable D call. Sequencing was performed on peripheral blood. The sequence came from a human donor in a cohort sampled during active COVID-19. CDR3 protein: CASPWLWLNTEAFF. The CDR3 bases are TGTGCCAGTCCGTGGTTGTGGCTCAACACTGAAGCTTTCTTT. Variable domain in full (rest from reference TRBV19 and TRBJ1-1): DGGITQSPKYLFRKEGQNVTLSCEQNLNHDAMYWYRQDPGQGLRLIYYSQIVNDFQKGDIAEGYSVSREKKESFPLTVTSAQKNPTAFYLCASPWLWLNTEAFFGQGTRLTVV.